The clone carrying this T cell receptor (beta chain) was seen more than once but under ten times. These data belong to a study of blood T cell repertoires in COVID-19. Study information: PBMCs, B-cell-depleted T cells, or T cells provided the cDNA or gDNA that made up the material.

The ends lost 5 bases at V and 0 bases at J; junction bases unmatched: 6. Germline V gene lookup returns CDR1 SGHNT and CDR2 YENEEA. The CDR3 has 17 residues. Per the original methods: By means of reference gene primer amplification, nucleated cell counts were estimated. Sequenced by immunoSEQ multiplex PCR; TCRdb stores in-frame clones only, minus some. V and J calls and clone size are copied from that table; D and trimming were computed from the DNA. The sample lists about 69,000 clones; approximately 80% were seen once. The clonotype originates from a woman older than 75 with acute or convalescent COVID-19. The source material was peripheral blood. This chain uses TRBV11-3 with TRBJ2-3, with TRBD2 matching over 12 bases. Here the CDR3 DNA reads TGTGCCAGCAGCCCCAGACTAGCGGGGGATAGCACAGATACGCAGTATTTT. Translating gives CASSPRLAGDSTDTQYF.